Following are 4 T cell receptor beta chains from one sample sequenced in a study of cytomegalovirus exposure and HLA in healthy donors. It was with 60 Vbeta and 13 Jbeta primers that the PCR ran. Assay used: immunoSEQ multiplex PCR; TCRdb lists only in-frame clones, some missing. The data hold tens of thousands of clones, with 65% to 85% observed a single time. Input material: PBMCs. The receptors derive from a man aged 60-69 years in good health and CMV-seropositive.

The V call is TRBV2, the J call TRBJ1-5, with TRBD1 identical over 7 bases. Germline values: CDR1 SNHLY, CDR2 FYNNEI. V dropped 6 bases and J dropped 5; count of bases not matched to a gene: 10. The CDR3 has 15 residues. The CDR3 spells CASSSVEQGYQPQHF. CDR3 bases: TGTGCCAGCAGCTCAGTTGAACAGGGGTATCAGCCCCAGCATTTT.

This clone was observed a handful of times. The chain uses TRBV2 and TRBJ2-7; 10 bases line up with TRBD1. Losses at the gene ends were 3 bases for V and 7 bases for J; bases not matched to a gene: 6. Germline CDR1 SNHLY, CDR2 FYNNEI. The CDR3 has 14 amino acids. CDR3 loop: CASSETGGAGEQYF. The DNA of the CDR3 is TGTGCCAGCAGTGAGACAGGGGGCGCGGGTGAGCAGTACTTC.

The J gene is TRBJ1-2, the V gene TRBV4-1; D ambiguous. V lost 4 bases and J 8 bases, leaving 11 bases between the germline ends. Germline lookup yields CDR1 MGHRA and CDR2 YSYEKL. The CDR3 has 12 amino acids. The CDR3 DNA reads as TGCGCCAGCAGCCCCCTGCTAGGCGGCTACACCTTC. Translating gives CASSPLLGGYTF.

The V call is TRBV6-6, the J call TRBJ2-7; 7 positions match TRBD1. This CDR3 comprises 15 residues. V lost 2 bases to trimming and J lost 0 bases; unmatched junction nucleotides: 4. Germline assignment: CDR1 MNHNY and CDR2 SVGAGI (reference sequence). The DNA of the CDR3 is TGTGCCAGCAGTTACGCCGGGGACAGCTCCTACGAGCAGTACTTC. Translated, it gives CASSYAGDSSYEQYF.